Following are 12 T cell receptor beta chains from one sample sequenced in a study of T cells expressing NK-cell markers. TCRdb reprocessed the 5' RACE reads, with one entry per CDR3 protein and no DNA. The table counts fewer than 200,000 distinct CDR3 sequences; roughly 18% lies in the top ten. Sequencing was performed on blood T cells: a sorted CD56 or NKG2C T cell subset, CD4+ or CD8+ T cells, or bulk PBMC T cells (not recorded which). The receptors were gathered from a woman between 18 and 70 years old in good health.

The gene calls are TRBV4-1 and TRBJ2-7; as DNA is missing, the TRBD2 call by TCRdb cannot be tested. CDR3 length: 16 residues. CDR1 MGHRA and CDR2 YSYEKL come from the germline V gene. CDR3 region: CASSPRDSGPFYEQYF.

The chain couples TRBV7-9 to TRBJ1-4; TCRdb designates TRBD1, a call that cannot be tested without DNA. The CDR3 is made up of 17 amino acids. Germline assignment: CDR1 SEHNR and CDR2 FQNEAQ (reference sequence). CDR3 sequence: CASSYGQGRPTNEKLFF.

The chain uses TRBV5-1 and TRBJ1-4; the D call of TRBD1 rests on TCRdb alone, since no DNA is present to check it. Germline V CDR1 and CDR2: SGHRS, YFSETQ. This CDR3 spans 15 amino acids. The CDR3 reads CASRAIGTGNEKLFF.

The CDR3 region is CASSPGAGAYNEQFF. This chain connects TRBV5-1 to TRBJ2-1; TCRdb proposes TRBD1, but this gene call is untestable without DNA. This CDR3 is built from 15 residues. Germline lookup yields CDR1 SGHRS and CDR2 YFSETQ.

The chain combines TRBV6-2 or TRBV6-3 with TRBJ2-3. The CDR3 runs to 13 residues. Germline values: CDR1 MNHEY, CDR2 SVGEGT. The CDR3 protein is CASIGASTDTQYF.

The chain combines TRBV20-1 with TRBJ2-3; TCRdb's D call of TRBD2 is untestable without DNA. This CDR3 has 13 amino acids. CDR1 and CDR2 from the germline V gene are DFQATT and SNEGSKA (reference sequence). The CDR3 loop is CRFWGEGTDTQYF.

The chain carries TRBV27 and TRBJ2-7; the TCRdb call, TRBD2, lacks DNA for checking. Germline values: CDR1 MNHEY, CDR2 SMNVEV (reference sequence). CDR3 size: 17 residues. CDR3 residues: CASSQSRGLAVYYEQYF.

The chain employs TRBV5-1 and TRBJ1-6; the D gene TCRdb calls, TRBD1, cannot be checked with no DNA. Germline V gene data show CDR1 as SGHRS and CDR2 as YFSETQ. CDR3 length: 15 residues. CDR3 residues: CASSLAGQGRSPLHF.

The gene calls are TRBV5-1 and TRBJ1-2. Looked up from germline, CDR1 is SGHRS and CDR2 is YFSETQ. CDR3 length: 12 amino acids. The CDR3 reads CASSISRDGYTF.

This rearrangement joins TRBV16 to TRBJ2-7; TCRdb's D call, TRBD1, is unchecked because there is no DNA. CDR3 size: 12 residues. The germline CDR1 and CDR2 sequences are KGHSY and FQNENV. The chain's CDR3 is CASGPGRNEQYF.

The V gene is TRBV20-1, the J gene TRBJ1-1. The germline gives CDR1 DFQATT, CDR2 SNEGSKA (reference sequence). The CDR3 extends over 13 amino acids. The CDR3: CSARGREIREAFF.

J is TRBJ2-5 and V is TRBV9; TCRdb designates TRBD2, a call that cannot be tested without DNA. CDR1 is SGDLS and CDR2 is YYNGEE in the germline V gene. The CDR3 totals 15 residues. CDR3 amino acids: CASSVGGTFQETQYF.